The clone carrying this TCR beta chain was observed many times. The CDR3 contains 17 residues. In germline, CDR1 is LGHDT, CDR2 YNNKEL (reference sequence). With V trimmed by 4 bases and J by 0 bases, 10 bases remained unmatched. The authors drew roughly 9.8 milliliters of peripheral blood from each donor. Primed by a sample-barcoded 5' primer and a J-beta primer mix, a second PCR proceeded for roughly 6 to 12 cycles. Via MiXCR, TCRdb re-called the 5' RACE reads, giving one row per CDR3 protein. The top ten clones hold about 21% of a sample with nearly 1 million distinct CDR3 sequences, roughly half of them seen once. This entry belongs to a study of blood T cells in healthy people across ages. Study-level information: Researchers report that template switching captured about one barcoded beta molecule per two T cells.

The clonotype comes from a woman aged 60 to 75 in good health. Sequences were obtained from blood. The chain has TRBV3-1 and TRBJ2-7; 9 nucleotides line up with TRBD2. This CDR3 is CASSPGWVAGASYEQYF. CDR3 sequence (DNA): TGTGCCAGCAGCCCCGGTTGGGTAGCGGGAGCCTCCTACGAGCAGTACTTC.